These 8 T cell receptor beta chains were all obtained from the same sample, sequenced in a study of spatial heterogeneity in lung cancer. Using its own MiXCR run on the 5' RACE reads, TCRdb lists one record per CDR3 protein. The sample holds 110,000 or so distinct CDR3 sequences, roughly a tenth seen once. Time point denoted: blood at routine non-recurrence follow-up after resection. This specimen consisted of PBMCs, obtained at follow-up. The receptors were gathered from a female donor with early-stage non-small cell lung cancer.

V is TRBV11-3 and J is TRBJ2-3, with D unclear. The CDR3 has 16 amino acids. The V gene lost 8 bases and the J gene lost 4 bases, with 22 bases spanning the gap. The germline CDR1 and CDR2 sequences are SGHNT and YENEEA. In DNA form, the CDR3 reads TGTGCCAGCGCGAGGTCTCAGGTTTCCACAGCAGATACGCAGTATTTT. As protein: CASARSQVSTADTQYF.

This clonotype was recorded many times. The CDR3 is CASSANRGGNTIYF. The CDR3 DNA follows: TGTGCCAGCAGCGCCAACAGGGGTGGAAACACCATATATTTT. This chain connects TRBV7-6 to TRBJ1-3, with TRBD1 matching over 7 bases. Unmatched junction bases numbered 4, after V lost 5 bases and J lost 3 bases. The CDR3 has 14 amino acids. CDR1 SGHVS and CDR2 FNYEAQ come from the germline V gene.

This clonotype came up a few times. The V call is TRBV4-3, the J call TRBJ1-2; D perhaps matches TRBD1 (5 bases). Between the trimmed V and J ends, which lost 0 bases and 0 bases, there was a span of 11 bases. This CDR3 contains 16 residues. Germline CDR1 LGHNA, CDR2 YSLEER. The CDR3 DNA reads as TGCGCCAGCAGCCAAGATTATGACAGTGCTAACTATGGCTACACCTTC. Translating it yields CASSQDYDSANYGYTF.

Written as DNA, the CDR3 is TGTGCCAGCAGGAAAATAGCCAGGGGGCAGGATGAGCAGTTCTTC. Its protein product is CASRKIARGQDEQFF. This sequence joins TRBV6-6 and TRBJ2-1, with 8 bases that match TRBD1. V was clipped by 6 bases and J by 8 bases; unmatched bases: 12. The CDR3 contains 15 residues. Per the germline V gene, CDR1 is MNHNY and CDR2 is SVGAGI (reference sequence).

In this sample, this clonotype turned up a few times. The chain employs TRBV20-1 and TRBJ1-1; D possibly corresponds to TRBD1 (5 bases). Germline CDR1 reads DFQATT; CDR2 reads SNEGSKA (reference sequence). The germline V and J ends were trimmed by 3 bases and 7 bases, with 12 bases remaining between them. The CDR3 runs to 12 residues. This CDR3 is CSASGALDEAFF. The CDR3 DNA reads as TGCAGTGCTAGTGGGGCGCTGGATGAAGCTTTCTTT.

The chain employs TRBV18 and TRBJ1-1; D uncertain. The germline V gene has CDR1 KGHSH and CDR2 LQKENI. Between the trimmed V and J ends, which lost 1 base and 2 bases, there was a span of 8 bases. The CDR3 runs 14 residues. In DNA, the CDR3 is TGTGCCAGCTCACCACAGGGAGGAAACACTGAAGCTTTCTTT. It is translated as CASSPQGGNTEAFF.

The chain recombines TRBV2 with TRBJ2-2; the D gene is possibly TRBD1 (5 bases). Trimming removed 11 bases from V and 3 bases from J, with 10 bases in between. From germline, CDR1 is SNHLY and CDR2 FYNNEI. The CDR3 is 12 residues long. Here the CDR3 reads CACSRDTGELFF. The CDR3 DNA follows: TGTGCCTGCTCCAGGGACACCGGGGAGCTGTTTTTT.

This clonotype was counted between two and nine times. J is TRBJ2-1 and V is TRBV20-1; D remains unclear. Trimming shortened V by 3 bases and J by 10 bases, and 10 bases separated the two germline ends. The CDR3 loop spans 11 amino acids. The germline V gene encodes CDR1 DFQATT and CDR2 SNEGSKA (reference sequence). The CDR3 here is CSASEFSEQFF. The CDR3 DNA follows: TGCAGTGCTAGTGAGTTCTCCGAGCAGTTCTTC.